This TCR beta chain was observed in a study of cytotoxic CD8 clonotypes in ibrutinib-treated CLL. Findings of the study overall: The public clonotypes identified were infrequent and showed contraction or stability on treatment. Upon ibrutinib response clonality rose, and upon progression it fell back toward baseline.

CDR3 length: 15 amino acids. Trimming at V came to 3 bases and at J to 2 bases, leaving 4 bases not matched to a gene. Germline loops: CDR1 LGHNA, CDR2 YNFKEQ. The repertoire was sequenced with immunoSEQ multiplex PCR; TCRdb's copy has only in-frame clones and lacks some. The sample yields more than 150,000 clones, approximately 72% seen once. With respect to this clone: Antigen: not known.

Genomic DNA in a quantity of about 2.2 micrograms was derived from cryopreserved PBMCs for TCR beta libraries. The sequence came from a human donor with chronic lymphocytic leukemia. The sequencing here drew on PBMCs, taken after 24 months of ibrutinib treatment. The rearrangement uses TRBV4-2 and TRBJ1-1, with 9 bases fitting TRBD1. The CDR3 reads CASSQEQGANTEAFF. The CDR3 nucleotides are TGTGCCAGCAGCCAGGAACAGGGGGCTAACACTGAAGCTTTCTTT.